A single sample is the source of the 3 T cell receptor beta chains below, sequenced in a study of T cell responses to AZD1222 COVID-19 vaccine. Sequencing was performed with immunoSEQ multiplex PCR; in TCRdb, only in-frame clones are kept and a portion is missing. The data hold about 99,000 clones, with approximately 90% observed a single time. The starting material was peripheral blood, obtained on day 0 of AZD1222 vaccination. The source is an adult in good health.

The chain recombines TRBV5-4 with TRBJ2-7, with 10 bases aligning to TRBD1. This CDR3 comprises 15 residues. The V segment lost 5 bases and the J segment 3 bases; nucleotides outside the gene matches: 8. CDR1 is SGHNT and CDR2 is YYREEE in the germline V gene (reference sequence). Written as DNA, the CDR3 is TGTGCCAGCAGGGCTGGACAGGGGGAGTTCTACGAGCAGTACTTC. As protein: CASRAGQGEFYEQYF. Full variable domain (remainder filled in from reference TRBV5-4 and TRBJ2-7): ETGVTQSPTHLIKTRGQQVTLRCSSQSGHNTVSWYQQALGQGPQFIFQYYREEENGRGNFPPRFSGLQFPNYSSELNVNALELDDSALYLCASRAGQGEFYEQYFGPGTRLTVT.

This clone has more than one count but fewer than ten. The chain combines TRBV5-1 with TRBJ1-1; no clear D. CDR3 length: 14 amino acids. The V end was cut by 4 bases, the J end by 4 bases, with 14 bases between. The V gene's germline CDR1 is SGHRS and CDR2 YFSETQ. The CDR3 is CASSQIERATEAFF. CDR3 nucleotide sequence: TGCGCCAGCAGCCAGATCGAGAGGGCCACTGAAGCTTTCTTT.

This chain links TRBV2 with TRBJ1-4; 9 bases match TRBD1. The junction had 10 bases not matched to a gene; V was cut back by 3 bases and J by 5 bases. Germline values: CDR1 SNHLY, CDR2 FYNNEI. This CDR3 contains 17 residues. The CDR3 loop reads CASSEGKSGTGNEKLFF. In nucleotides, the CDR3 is TGTGCCAGCAGTGAGGGGAAATCCGGGACAGGGAATGAAAAACTGTTTTTT.